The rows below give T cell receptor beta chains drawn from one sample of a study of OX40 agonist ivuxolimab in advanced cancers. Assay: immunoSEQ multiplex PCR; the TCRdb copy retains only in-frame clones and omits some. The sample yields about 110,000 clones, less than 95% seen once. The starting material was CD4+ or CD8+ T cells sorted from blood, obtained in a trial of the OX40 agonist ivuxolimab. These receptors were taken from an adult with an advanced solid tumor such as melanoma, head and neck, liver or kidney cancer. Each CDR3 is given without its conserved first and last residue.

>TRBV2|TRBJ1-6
ASSVGGGQVNSPLH
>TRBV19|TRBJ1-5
ASSIQTNQPQH
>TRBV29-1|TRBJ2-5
SVSGGLGETQY
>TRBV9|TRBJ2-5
ASSVGSSAETQY
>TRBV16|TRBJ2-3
ASSQSGVGTDTQY
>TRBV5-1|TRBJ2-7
ASSLTSSGLAGGTYEQY
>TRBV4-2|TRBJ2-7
ASSPYPQQGSYEQY
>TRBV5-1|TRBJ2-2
ASSLDRVTGELF
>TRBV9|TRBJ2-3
ASSVVTGTDTQY
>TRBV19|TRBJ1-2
ASPTCWRILHGYT
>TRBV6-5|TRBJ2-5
ASSYPGRKETQY
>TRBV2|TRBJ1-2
ASSERTAARGYT
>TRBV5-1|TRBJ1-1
ASSKQVANTEAF
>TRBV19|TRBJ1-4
ASGANNEKLF
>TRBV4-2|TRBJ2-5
ASSQDIGQETQY
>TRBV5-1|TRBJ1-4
ASSLDASGEKLF
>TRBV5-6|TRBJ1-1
ASSLGDRVSWNTEAF
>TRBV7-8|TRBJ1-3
ASSLAAWTAGNTIY
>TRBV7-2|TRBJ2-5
ASSLDGGQRTQY
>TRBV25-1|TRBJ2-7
ASATSGPYEQY
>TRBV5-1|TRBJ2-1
ASSSSGTELNEQF
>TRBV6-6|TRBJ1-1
ATSTGRMPLNTEAF
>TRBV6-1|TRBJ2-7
ASSAGTRGAYYEQY
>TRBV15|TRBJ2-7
ATSRGLDYEQY
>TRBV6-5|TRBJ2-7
ASSLLHSYEQY
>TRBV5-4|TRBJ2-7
ASSLGAGAQYEQY
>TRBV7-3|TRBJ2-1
ASSPSVGDEQF
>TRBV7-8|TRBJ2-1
ASSLGIGGEQF
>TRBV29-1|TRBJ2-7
SVELLAGGEQY
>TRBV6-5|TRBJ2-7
ASSLTGGEQY
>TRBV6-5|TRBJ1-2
ASSNPGGNGYT
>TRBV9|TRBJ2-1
ASSVESSEQF
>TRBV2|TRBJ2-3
ASDPPGGFADTQY
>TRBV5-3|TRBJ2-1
ARSSDRTSGRASYEQF
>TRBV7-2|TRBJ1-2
ASREALAGIYGYT
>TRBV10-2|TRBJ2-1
ASSEGYNEQF
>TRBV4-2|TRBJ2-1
ASSQEVVGLAGVVREQF
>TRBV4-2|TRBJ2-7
ASSHQRGLGSYEQY
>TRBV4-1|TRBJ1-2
ASSQDPGQSTYGYT
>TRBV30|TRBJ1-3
AWSTYSGNTIY
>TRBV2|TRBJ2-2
ASSASLPAGELF
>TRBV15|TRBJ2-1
ATSRDHRQETNNEQF
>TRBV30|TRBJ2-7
AWTQGTYEQY
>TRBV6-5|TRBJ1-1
ASTDSNTEAF
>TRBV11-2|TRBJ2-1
ASSQGQGGEEQF
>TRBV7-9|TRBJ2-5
ASSPPGQGLKETQY
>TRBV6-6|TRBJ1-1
ASSKNRGQNTEAF
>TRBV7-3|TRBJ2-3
ASSLRAGEGTDTQY
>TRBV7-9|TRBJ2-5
ASSFGTGGETQY
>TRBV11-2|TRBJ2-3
ASRPSGDTQY
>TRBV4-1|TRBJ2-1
ASSQREGNEQF
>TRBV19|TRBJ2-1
ASSLGRGGEGEQF
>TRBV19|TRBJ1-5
ASSRGNNQPQH
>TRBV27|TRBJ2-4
ASSSQLGGDIQY
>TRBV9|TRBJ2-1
ASSVFGSSYNEQF
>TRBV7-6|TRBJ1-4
ASSSTGVTNEKLF
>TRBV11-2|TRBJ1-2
ASSLGQADYGYT
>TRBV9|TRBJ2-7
ASSALTNSH
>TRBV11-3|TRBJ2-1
ASSLGFNEQF